This TCR beta chain was sequenced in a study of technical replicates of blood from four donors. Using immunoSEQ multiplex PCR, the repertoire was profiled, and TCRdb retains in-frame clones only, with some absent. The sample lists 60,000 to 90,000 clones; approximately 97% were seen once. Trimming removed 4 bases from V and 0 bases from J, with 11 bases in between. The germline gives CDR1 SGDLS, CDR2 YYNGEE. CDR3 length equals 14 residues. Material: T cells isolated from PBMCs. This clonotype originated in a human donor in good health. The V call is TRBV9, the J call TRBJ2-7; perhaps TRBD1 as D (5 bases). The CDR3 nucleotides are TGTGCCAGCAGCCCCCGACAGCTCTCCTACGAGCAGTACTTC. It encodes CASSPRQLSYEQYF.